This TCR beta chain was obtained from a study of CD8 T cells in Susac syndrome. Reverse transcription of roughly 0.5 to 1 ug RNA was performed with random hexamers. MiXCR, run by TCRdb on the immunoSEQ multiplex PCR reads, gives a single entry per CDR3 protein. Of more than 95,000 distinct CDR3 sequences in the sample, 85% to 95% are singletons; the top ten hold 0.093%. Germline V gene sequence: CDR1 DFQATT, CDR2 SNEGSKA (reference sequence). This CDR3 is built from 13 residues. Trimming took 4 bases from V and 1 from J, leaving 8 bases between them. The chain uses TRBV20-1 and TRBJ1-5; a possible D gene is TRBD1 (5 bases). The TCR sequence derives from a human donor with multiple sclerosis. Sequencing was done on a sample of CD4+ T cells from PBMCs. The CDR3 loop reads CSATRDSNQPQHF. The CDR3 DNA reads as TGCAGTGCTACCCGGGACAGCAATCAGCCCCAGCATTTT.